Each of the 17 T cell receptor beta chains below was sequenced from the same sample in a study of identical twins. TCRdb ran MiXCR on the 5' RACE reads and lists one entry per CDR3 protein. The data hold 200,000 to 250,000 distinct CDR3 sequences, with about 7.5% observed a single time. These data were also reused for a study on yellow fever vaccine responses in identical twins.

Sequencing was carried out using memory (CD45RO+) T cells sorted from blood. The receptors stem from a woman under 30 in good health.

V and J are TRBV28 and TRBJ2-7; TRBD2 aligns across 7 bases. Germline V lookup: CDR1 MDHEN, CDR2 SYDVKM. The CDR3 runs to 14 residues. The J segment lost 3 bases and the V segment lost 2 bases, leaving 4 bases of the junction unmatched. CDR3 nucleotides: TGTGCCAGCAGTTTAATCGCGGGAGACTACGAGCAGTACTTC. This sequence encodes CASSLIAGDYEQYF.

The J gene is TRBJ1-2, the V gene TRBV11-2, with TRBD1 identical over 7 bases. The germline CDR1 and CDR2 sequences are SGHAT and FQNNGV. CDR3 length: 19 amino acids. J lost 4 bases, V lost 1 base, and 18 bases had no gene match. The CDR3: CASSLVGGQMRNTPYGYTF. The CDR3 DNA reads TGTGCCAGCAGCTTAGTGGGGGGACAGATGCGTAATACCCCCTATGGCTACACCTTC. Combining the CDR3 with reference TRBV11-2 and TRBJ1-2 gives the whole variable domain EAGVAQSPRYKIIEKRQSVAFWCNPISGHATLYWYQQILGQGPKLLIQFQNNGVVDDSQLPKDRFSAERLKGVDSTLKIQPAKLEDSAVYLCASSLVGGQMRNTPYGYTFGSGTRLTVV.

This clonotype was detected a few times. The chain is built from TRBV3-1 and TRBJ2-1; no reliable D call. Trimming shortened V by 7 bases and J by 3 bases, and 13 bases separated the two germline ends. This CDR3 contains 14 residues. Germline V gives CDR1 LGHDT, CDR2 YNNKEL (reference sequence). The CDR3, as DNA: TGTGCCAGCACGCCCGTTAATAACTACAATGAGCAGTTCTTC. Translation gives CASTPVNNYNEQFF.

This sequence joins TRBV7-2 and TRBJ2-5; 9 bases fit TRBD2. The V segment lost 5 bases and the J segment 3 bases; nucleotides outside the gene matches: 10. Germline values: CDR1 SGHTA, CDR2 FQGNSA. This CDR3 is 16 amino acids long. CDR3 DNA: TGTGCCAGCAGCCTTTATAGCGGGAGAGGAGAAGAGACCCAGTACTTC. This translates into CASSLYSGRGEETQYF.

This clonotype was counted between two and nine times. This rearrangement joins TRBV6-6 to TRBJ1-2, with D tentatively TRBD1 (5 bases). V was shortened by 4 bases and J by 8 bases, with 14 bases between the two germline ends. The germline CDR1 and CDR2 sequences are MNHNY and SVGAGI (reference sequence). The CDR3 sequence is 13 residues long. CDR3 amino acids: CASSSGKFGGYTF. The CDR3 DNA reads TGTGCCAGCAGTTCAGGGAAATTTGGGGGCTACACCTTC.

By share of the sample, this clonotype is medium-sized (0.01 to 0.1%). The chain has TRBV11-2 and TRBJ2-1, with TRBD1 matching over 8 bases. The CDR3 contains 16 residues. V lost 8 bases to trimming and J lost 6 bases; unmatched junction nucleotides: 15. The V gene's germline CDR1 is SGHAT and CDR2 FQNNGV. The CDR3 region is CASLSTRQGHLNEQFF. Written as DNA, the CDR3 is TGTGCCAGCCTAAGCACGCGACAGGGGCATCTCAATGAGCAGTTCTTC.

This clonotype has more than one count but fewer than ten. The chain has TRBV5-5 and TRBJ2-2, with a weak D call TRBD1 (6 bases). V lost 3 bases and J 6 bases, leaving 15 bases between the germline ends. CDR3 length: 15 residues. Germline-derived CDR1 and CDR2 are SGHKS and YYEKEE (reference sequence). CDR3 in amino acids: CASSSGALGPGELFF. CDR3 DNA: TGTGCCAGCAGCTCAGGGGCTTTGGGGCCCGGGGAGCTGTTTTTT.

This clonotype was recorded at least ten times. The J gene is TRBJ2-2, the V gene TRBV2; D is uncertain. Germline V CDR1 and CDR2: SNHLY, FYNNEI. The V end was cut by 7 bases, the J end by 4 bases, with 13 bases between. The CDR3 loop spans 14 amino acids. The CDR3 DNA reads TGTGCCAGCAAATGGGCCATCACCACCGGGGAGCTGTTTTTT. Protein sequence: CASKWAITTGELFF.

This clonotype was counted a few times. The gene calls are TRBV20-1 and TRBJ2-1, with 9 nucleotides matching TRBD2. Unmatched junction bases numbered 20, after V lost 6 bases and J lost 8 bases. Per the germline V gene, CDR1 is DFQATT and CDR2 is SNEGSKA (reference sequence). The CDR3 extends over 17 amino acids. The chain's CDR3 is CSAQAGGAPSRGYEQFF. In DNA, the CDR3 is TGCAGTGCCCAAGCGGGGGGAGCCCCTTCCCGGGGGTATGAGCAGTTCTTC.

The chain links TRBV19 to TRBJ2-1; D uncertain. The germline V and J ends were trimmed by 3 bases and 6 bases, with 9 bases remaining between them. The germline CDR1 and CDR2 sequences are LNHDA and SQIVND (reference sequence). This CDR3 has 13 amino acids. In DNA, the CDR3 is TGTGCCAGTAGTATTCGCGGTATCAATGAGCAGTTCTTC. Translation gives CASSIRGINEQFF.

The rearrangement uses TRBV12-3 or TRBV12-4 and TRBJ2-1; TRBD2 agrees at 9 bases. The CDR3 runs to 16 residues. V lost 6 bases, J lost 2 bases, and 8 bases stayed unmatched. The CDR3 loop reads CASRDSSGGTYNEQFF. DNA of the CDR3: TGTGCCAGCAGAGACAGTAGCGGGGGAACCTACAATGAGCAGTTCTTC.

This clonotype was observed a few times. The gene calls are TRBV7-9 and TRBJ2-1; D possibly corresponds to TRBD1 (5 bases). Germline V gene data show CDR1 as SEHNR and CDR2 as FQNEAQ (reference sequence). V was cut by 4 bases and J by 12 bases, with 13 bases left in between. The CDR3 sequence is 12 residues long. The chain's CDR3 is CASSSLDIRQFF. CDR3 nucleotides: TGTGCCAGCAGCTCACTGGACATCCGGCAGTTCTTC.

This chain links TRBV29-1 with TRBJ2-7, with 7 bases fitting TRBD1. The CDR3 runs to 14 residues. Looked up from germline, CDR1 is SQVTM and CDR2 is ANQGSEA. V was pared by 1 base and J by 3 bases, with 6 bases of the junction left unmatched. The CDR3 DNA reads as TGCAGCGTTGAAGTTAGACAGGGCGGCTACGAGCAGTACTTC. Encoded protein: CSVEVRQGGYEQYF.

This clonotype was counted at least ten times. This rearrangement joins TRBV20-1 to TRBJ1-6; TRBD1 agrees at 7 bases. Germline V gives CDR1 DFQATT, CDR2 SNEGSKA (reference sequence). Trimming at V came to 2 bases and at J to 2 bases, leaving 3 bases not matched to a gene. This CDR3 spans 15 amino acids. The CDR3 DNA sequence: TGCAGTGCTAGAACCGGGACAGCCTATAATTCACCCCTCCACTTT. Translation gives CSARTGTAYNSPLHF.

The sample holds many counts of this clonotype. This chain joins TRBV3-1 and TRBJ1-2; a possible D gene is TRBD1 (6 bases). Germline CDR1 is LGHDT and CDR2 is YNNKEL (reference sequence). The CDR3 is 15 amino acids. Trimming took off 0 bases at V and 5 bases at J, with 13 bases between the two ends. CDR3 DNA sequence: TGTGCCAGCAGCCAAGATAACAGGGCTCTTTATGGCTACACCTTC. Its protein product is CASSQDNRALYGYTF.

This rearrangement joins TRBV9 to TRBJ2-1; D is unclear. The V end lost 4 bases, the J end lost 7 bases, and 9 bases lay between the germline ends. The CDR3 is 12 residues long. Germline V CDR1 and CDR2: SGDLS, YYNGEE. CDR3 loop: CASSLNNNEQFF. The CDR3 nucleotides read TGTGCCAGCAGCCTAAACAATAATGAGCAGTTCTTC.

V gene TRBV11-2 combines with J gene TRBJ2-5, with D tentatively TRBD2 (6 bases). CDR1 is SGHAT and CDR2 is FQNNGV in the germline V gene. V was cut by 3 bases and J by 4 bases, with 15 bases left in between. CDR3 length: 15 amino acids. The CDR3 protein is CASSFGGAGPETQYF. In nucleotides, the CDR3 is TGTGCCAGCAGCTTCGGGGGAGCAGGGCCAGAGACCCAGTACTTC.